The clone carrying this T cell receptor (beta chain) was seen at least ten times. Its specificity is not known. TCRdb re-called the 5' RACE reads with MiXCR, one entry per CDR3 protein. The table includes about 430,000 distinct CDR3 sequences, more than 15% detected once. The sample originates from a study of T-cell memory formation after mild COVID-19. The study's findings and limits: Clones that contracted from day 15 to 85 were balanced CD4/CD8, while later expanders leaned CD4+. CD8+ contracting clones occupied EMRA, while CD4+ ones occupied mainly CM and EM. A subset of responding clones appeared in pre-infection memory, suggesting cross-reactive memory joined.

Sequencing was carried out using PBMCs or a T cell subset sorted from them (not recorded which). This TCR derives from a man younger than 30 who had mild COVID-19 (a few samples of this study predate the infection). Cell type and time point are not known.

In DNA, the CDR3 is TGTGCCAGCAGCTTAGAGGCCTTTGGCTACACCTTC. The encoded protein is CASSLEAFGYTF. J is TRBJ1-2 and V is TRBV7-9; D not certain. CDR3 size: 12 residues. Germline-derived CDR1 and CDR2 are SEHNR and FQNEAQ (reference sequence). The V end lost 1 base, the J end lost 7 bases, and 7 bases lay between the germline ends.